Listed here are 17 T cell receptor beta chains from one sample, sequenced in a study of blood T cell repertoires in COVID-19. TCRdb's copy holds only in-frame clones and misses some; the assay was immunoSEQ multiplex PCR. The sample includes roughly 48,000 clones, over 85% seen only once; the top ten take approximately 1%. Specimen: peripheral blood. The receptors stem from a man aged 55 to 70 with COVID-19, enrolled during active disease.

J is TRBJ1-2 and V is TRBV28, with D tentatively TRBD1 (5 bases). The CDR3 is made up of 13 amino acids. Between the trimmed V and J ends, which lost 2 bases and 1 base, there was a span of 5 bases. Germline-derived CDR1 and CDR2 are MDHEN and SYDVKM. The CDR3 DNA sequence: TGTGCCAGCAGTTTAGACAGTAACTATGGCTACACCTTC. It translates to CASSLDSNYGYTF.

This chain links TRBV27 with TRBJ2-6; D might be TRBD1 (6 bases). The CDR3 totals 16 residues. Germline V gene data show CDR1 as MNHEY and CDR2 as SMNVEV (reference sequence). V dropped 6 bases and J dropped 1 base, with 13 bases sitting between them. The CDR3 DNA is TGTGCCAGCAGCCTTGAAAGGGGGTCTGGGGCCAACGTCCTGACTTTC. This gives the protein CASSLERGSGANVLTF.

The CDR3 nucleotides are TGCGCCAGCAGCCTAAGCACAGATACGCAGTATTTT. Its translation: CASSLSTDTQYF. The rearrangement joins TRBV4-1 to TRBJ2-3; no firm D call. This CDR3 contains 12 residues. The ends were cut back, 4 bases at V and 0 bases at J, with 2 bases in the middle. Germline V gives CDR1 MGHRA, CDR2 YSYEKL.

The gene calls are TRBV5-4 and TRBJ2-1, with TRBD2 matching 8 bases. Germline CDR1 SGHNT, CDR2 YYREEE (reference sequence). The CDR3 is 15 residues long. J lost 5 bases, V lost 0 bases, and 4 bases had no gene match. The CDR3 here is CASSLALGLDNEQFF. CDR3 nucleotide sequence: TGTGCCAGCAGCTTGGCCTTGGGACTAGACAATGAGCAGTTCTTC.

The V gene is TRBV6-2 or TRBV6-3, the J gene TRBJ2-1; TRBD2 is a possible D gene (5 bases). Germline V lookup: CDR1 MNHEY, CDR2 SVGEGT. V lost 1 base and J lost 5, with 6 bases in between. There are 13 residues in the CDR3. The CDR3 bases are TGTGCCAGCAGTTACTACGGGGACAATGAGCAGTTCTTC. Its protein is CASSYYGDNEQFF.

V is TRBV5-4 and J is TRBJ1-1, with 7 bases matching TRBD1. The trim removed 1 base at V and 1 base at J, leaving 10 bases unmatched. Germline CDR1 is SGHNT and CDR2 is YYREEE (reference sequence). CDR3 length: 17 residues. CDR3 region: CASSLLSTGTENTEAFF. The CDR3 DNA is TGTGCCAGCAGCTTGTTATCAACCGGGACAGAGAACACTGAAGCTTTCTTT.

The V and J genes are TRBV5-1 and TRBJ2-3, with D tentatively TRBD2 (7 bases). The CDR3 covers 14 residues. Per the germline V gene, CDR1 is SGHRS and CDR2 is YFSETQ. With 3 bases removed from V and 2 bases from J, the gap between germline ends came to 10 bases. The CDR3 reads CASSSGDYTDTQYF. The CDR3 bases are TGCGCCAGCAGCTCAGGGGACTACACAGATACGCAGTATTTT.

V usage is TRBV9 and J usage is TRBJ1-2, with a tentative D call TRBD1 (6 bases). Trimming removed 3 bases at V and 4 bases at J, with 19 bases between. This CDR3 has 16 residues. The germline V gene has CDR1 SGDLS and CDR2 YYNGEE. CDR3 coding DNA: TGTGCCAGCAGCGCCCCTAGGGGGGGTGAGGTCTATGGCTACACCTTC. Protein product: CASSAPRGGEVYGYTF.

J is TRBJ1-2 and V is TRBV19, with D perhaps matching TRBD1 (6 bases). The CDR3 spans 12 residues. Germline assignment: CDR1 LNHDA and CDR2 SQIVND (reference sequence). With 7 bases removed from V and 2 bases from J, the gap between germline ends came to 8 bases. The DNA of the CDR3 is TGTGCCAGTAAACAGGGCAACTATGGCTACACCTTC. This translates into CASKQGNYGYTF.

This chain uses TRBV4-1 with TRBJ2-3; TRBD2 matches 7 bases. Unmatched junction bases numbered 8, after V lost 0 bases and J lost 5 bases. The CDR3 has 16 amino acids. Germline-derived CDR1 and CDR2 are MGHRA and YSYEKL. In DNA, the CDR3 is TGCGCCAGCAGCCAAGAAACCTCGCGGGGGTTAGATACGCAGTATTTT. This sequence encodes CASSQETSRGLDTQYF.

This clone appeared a single time. This chain connects TRBV7-2 to TRBJ2-3; TRBD2 matches 11 bases. V lost 6 bases, J lost 4 bases, and 6 bases stayed unmatched. Germline assignment: CDR1 SGHTA and CDR2 FQGNSA. The CDR3 length is 15 residues. CDR3 bases: TGTGCCAGCAGACTAGCGGGGGTGGGCCCAGATACGCAGTATTTT. This translates into CASRLAGVGPDTQYF.

The CDR3 is CASSPDGVQPQHF. The CDR3 DNA follows: TGTGCCAGCAGCCCTGACGGGGTTCAGCCCCAGCATTTT. The chain combines TRBV11-2 with TRBJ1-5; D is uncertain. Looked up from germline, CDR1 is SGHAT and CDR2 is FQNNGV. V lost 5 bases, J lost 6 bases, and 11 bases lay in between. This CDR3 spans 13 amino acids.

This chain joins TRBV7-6 and TRBJ1-3; 7 nucleotides match TRBD1. The CDR3 sequence is 14 residues long. The V and J ends lost 4 bases and 2 bases, in that order; junction bases with no gene match: 2. The V gene's germline CDR1 is SGHVS and CDR2 FNYEAQ. The CDR3 DNA is TGTGCCAGCAGCTGGGGACAGACTGGAAACACCATATATTTT. Translated, it gives CASSWGQTGNTIYF.

This chain links TRBV7-3 with TRBJ1-1, with a tentative D call TRBD1 (6 bases). CDR3 length equals 13 residues. From germline, CDR1 is SGHTA and CDR2 FQGTGA. Trimming removed 5 bases at V and 7 bases at J, with 14 bases between. The CDR3 region is CASSVSGTLEAFF. The CDR3 DNA sequence: TGTGCCAGCAGCGTCTCCGGGACACTTGAAGCTTTCTTT. Variable domain in full (rest from reference TRBV7-3 and TRBJ1-1): GAGVSQTPSNKVTEKGKYVELRCDPISGHTALYWYRQSLGQGPEFLIYFQGTGAADDSGLPNDRFFAVRPEGSVSTLKIQRTERGDSAVYLCASSVSGTLEAFFGQGTRLTVV.

The chain links TRBV11-2 to TRBJ1-6; TRBD1 matches at 9 bases. This CDR3 is built from 14 residues. CDR1 is SGHAT and CDR2 is FQNNGV in the germline V gene. Unmatched junction bases numbered 2, after V lost 1 base and J lost 10 bases. The CDR3 protein is CASSLGGQGSPLHF. The CDR3 nucleotides are TGTGCCAGCAGCTTAGGGGGACAGGGCTCACCCCTCCACTTT.

V usage is TRBV19 and J usage is TRBJ2-3; perhaps TRBD2 as D (5 bases). Trimming removed 3 bases at V and 2 bases at J, with 12 bases between. CDR3 size: 15 residues. Germline V CDR1 and CDR2: LNHDA, SQIVND (reference sequence). Written as DNA, the CDR3 is TGTGCCAGTAGTATTTCGGGGTTCCCCACAGATACGCAGTATTTT. Its protein is CASSISGFPTDTQYF. The complete variable domain, with remaining parts taken from reference TRBV19 and TRBJ2-3, reads DGGITQSPKYLFRKEGQNVTLSCEQNLNHDAMYWYRQDPGQGLRLIYYSQIVNDFQKGDIAEGYSVSREKKESFPLTVTSAQKNPTAFYLCASSISGFPTDTQYFGPGTRLTVL.

V gene TRBV6-2 or TRBV6-3 combines with J gene TRBJ1-5; a weak D match, TRBD1 (6 bases). Trimming shortened V by 4 bases and J by 0 bases, and 13 bases separated the two germline ends. The germline V gene encodes CDR1 MNHEY and CDR2 SVGEGT. This CDR3 comprises 16 residues. In DNA form, the CDR3 reads TGTGCCAGCAGTTCCAACAGGGTTTATAGCAATCAGCCCCAGCATTTT. Protein product: CASSSNRVYSNQPQHF.